The rows below give T cell receptor beta chains drawn from one sample of a study of T cell responses to AZD1222 COVID-19 vaccine. Libraries were prepared by immunoSEQ multiplex PCR; TCRdb keeps only in-frame clonotypes and omits some of them. The sample has 110,000 or so clones, about nine tenths seen once. The sample consisted of peripheral blood, taken 28 days after the second AZD1222 dose. All receptors come from an adult who received the AZD1222 COVID-19 vaccine. CDR3s include the opening cysteine and the closing phenylalanine or tryptophan. D genes are given only for firm matches. Clone size is given for some rows only: seen once, a few or many times, or a class if the clone is expanded.

TRBJ1-4 | . | TRBV10-3 | TRBD1 | CAIRDRSNEKLFF | TGTGCCATCCGGGACAGGTCTAATGAAAAACTGTTTTTT
TRBJ2-3 | . | TRBV10-3 | . | CAIRLQGYTDTQYF | TGTGCCATCAGGCTACAGGGTTACACAGATACGCAGTATTTT
TRBJ1-5 | . | TRBV27 | TRBD1 | CASSSTGDGQPQHF | TGTGCCAGCAGCTCGACAGGGGACGGCCAGCCCCAGCATTTT
TRBJ2-7 | once | TRBV12-5 | TRBD1 | CASAPNRDRGYEQYF | TGTGCTAGTGCCCCGAACCGGGACAGGGGCTACGAGCAGTACTTC
TRBJ1-3 | . | TRBV2 | . | CASTVSGNTIYF | TGTGCCAGCACTGTATCAGGAAACACCATATATTTT
TRBJ1-3 | . | TRBV19 | . | CASTPKTGISGNTIYF | TGTGCCAGTACCCCGAAAACAGGGATTTCTGGAAACACCATATATTTT
TRBJ2-3 | . | TRBV10-3 | TRBD2 | CAISEEGGGALTDTQYF | TGTGCCATCAGTGAGGAAGGCGGGGGGGCCCTAACAGATACGCAGTATTTT
TRBJ1-1 | . | TRBV3-1/TRBV3-2 | TRBD1 | CASSQGTGYTEAFF | TGTGCCAGCAGCCAGGGGACAGGGTACACTGAAGCTTTCTTT
TRBJ1-1 | . | TRBV24-1 | TRBD1 | CATSESGTGITEAFF | TGTGCCACCAGTGAGTCCGGGACAGGAATCACTGAAGCTTTCTTT
TRBJ1-1 | . | TRBV2 | . | CASTMEQGGTEAFF | TGTGCCAGCACCATGGAGCAGGGCGGCACTGAAGCTTTCTTT
TRBJ1-5 | . | TRBV6-5 | TRBD1 | CASSRQGNQPQHF | TGTGCCAGCAGCCGACAGGGGAATCAGCCCCAGCATTTT
TRBJ2-7 | . | TRBV6-2/TRBV6-3 | . | CASSEQPSGYEQYF | TGTGCCAGCAGTGAGCAGCCGAGCGGGTACGAGCAGTACTTC
TRBJ2-2 | . | TRBV25-1 | . | CASSAYGPGRTGELFF | TGTGCCAGCAGTGCATATGGGCCAGGGCGGACCGGGGAGCTGTTTTTT
TRBJ1-4 | . | TRBV19 | . | CASTNPGRTGSTNEKLFF | TGTGCCAGTACCAATCCAGGCAGGACGGGATCAACTAATGAAAAACTGTTTTTT
TRBJ2-2 | . | TRBV6-4 | . | CASSVRPTNTGELFF | TGTGCCAGCAGTGTAAGGCCTACGAACACCGGGGAGCTGTTTTTT
TRBJ2-7 | few | TRBV6-5 | . | CASSSGTTPVEQYF | TGTGCCAGCAGTTCGGGGACCACCCCCGTCGAGCAGTACTTC
TRBJ1-2 | . | TRBV3-1/TRBV3-2 | TRBD1 | CASSPGTGFRGGYTF | TGTGCCAGCAGCCCCGGGACAGGGTTTCGTGGAGGCTACACCTTC
TRBJ1-1 | . | TRBV18 | . | CASSPFDSPGTEAFF | TGTGCCAGCTCACCTTTCGACAGTCCGGGCACTGAAGCTTTCTTT
TRBJ1-1 | . | TRBV6-2/TRBV6-3 | . | CASSYSNRGALNTEAFF | TGTGCCAGCAGTTACTCGAACCGGGGAGCCTTGAACACTGAAGCTTTCTTT
TRBJ1-6 | once | TRBV5-4 | . | CASSLLSTSYNSPLHF | TGTGCCAGCAGCTTGCTTAGCACCAGCTATAATTCACCCCTCCACTTT
TRBJ1-5 | once | TRBV10-3 | . | CAISEPANQPQHF | TGTGCCATCAGCGAACCGGCCAATCAGCCCCAGCATTTT
TRBJ2-7 | . | TRBV10-2 | . | CASSEGLSYEQYF | TGCGCCAGCAGCGAGGGCCTCTCCTACGAGCAGTACTTC
TRBJ2-2 | once | TRBV4-3 | . | CASSQGGGMDTGELFF | TGCGCCAGCAGCCAAGGAGGGGGAATGGACACCGGGGAGCTGTTTTTT
TRBJ1-5 | . | TRBV7-9 | . | CASSASGAGQPQHF | TGTGCCAGCAGCGCTAGTGGGGCGGGTCAGCCCCAGCATTTT
TRBJ1-2 | . | TRBV6-1 | . | CASSFDGYTF | TGTGCCAGCAGTTTTGATGGCTACACCTTC
TRBJ2-7 | . | TRBV5-1 | . | CASSLVGGTYEQYF | TGCGCCAGCAGCTTGGTTGGCGGAACCTACGAGCAGTACTTC